The T cell receptor (beta chain) described here comes from a study of T cells after yellow fever vaccination. Study-wide results and caveats: Clones that expanded after primary vaccination mostly reappeared after the booster (96% CD4, approximately 89% CD8).

This clonotype was observed a handful of times. Antigen: not known. TCRdb processed the 5' RACE reads anew with MiXCR; each CDR3 protein has one entry. The table has hundreds of thousands of distinct CDR3 sequences, less than 20% seen once; the top ten hold 17%. Germline CDR1 reads MNHNS; CDR2 reads SASEGT. The CDR3 length is 16 residues. The V and J ends lost 2 bases and 7 bases respectively, with 18 bases between them. The chain combines TRBV6-1 with TRBJ1-5; D is possibly TRBD1 (6 bases). This receptor was obtained from a man between 18 and 35 years old who received the YFV17D yellow fever vaccine. The source was PBMCs, collected about 5 days after the first yellow fever vaccination. The CDR3 region has the DNA TGTGCCAGCAGTGAAAACGGGGGGGGCACAGGACAGCCCCAGCATTTT. Residues: CASSENGGGTGQPQHF.